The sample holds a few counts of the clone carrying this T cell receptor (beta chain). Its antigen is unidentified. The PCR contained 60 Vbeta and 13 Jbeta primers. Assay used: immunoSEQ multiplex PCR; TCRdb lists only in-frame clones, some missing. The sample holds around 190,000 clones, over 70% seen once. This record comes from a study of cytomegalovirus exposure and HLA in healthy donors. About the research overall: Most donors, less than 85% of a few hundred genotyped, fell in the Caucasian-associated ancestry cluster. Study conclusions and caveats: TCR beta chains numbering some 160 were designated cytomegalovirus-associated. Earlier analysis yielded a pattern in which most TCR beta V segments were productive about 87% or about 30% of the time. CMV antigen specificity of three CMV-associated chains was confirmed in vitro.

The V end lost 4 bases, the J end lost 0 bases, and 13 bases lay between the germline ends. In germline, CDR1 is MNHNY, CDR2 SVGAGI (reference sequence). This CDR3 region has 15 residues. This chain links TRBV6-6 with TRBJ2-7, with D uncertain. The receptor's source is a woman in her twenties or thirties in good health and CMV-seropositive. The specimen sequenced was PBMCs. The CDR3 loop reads CASSSPTLSSYEQYF. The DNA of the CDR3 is TGTGCCAGCAGTTCCCCGACATTAAGCTCCTACGAGCAGTACTTC.